The clone carrying this T cell receptor beta chain has more than one count but fewer than ten. CDR3 length equals 17 residues. The V segment lost 6 bases and the J segment 0 bases; nucleotides outside the gene matches: 12. CDR1 and CDR2 from the germline V gene are DFQATT and SNEGSKA (reference sequence). TCRdb reprocessed the RT-PCR reads via MiXCR and lists one record per CDR3 protein. The profile shows about 680,000 distinct CDR3 sequences, over 12% of them singletons. This sequence originates from a female donor in good health, serving as a healthy control. Source material: memory CD4+ T cells from blood. This chain connects TRBV20-1 to TRBJ2-1, with 9 positions matching TRBD2. The DNA for the CDR3 is TGCAGTGCCCTAGGGGCTAGCGGGGAGAGCTCCTACAATGAGCAGTTCTTC. Amino acids: CSALGASGESSYNEQFF.